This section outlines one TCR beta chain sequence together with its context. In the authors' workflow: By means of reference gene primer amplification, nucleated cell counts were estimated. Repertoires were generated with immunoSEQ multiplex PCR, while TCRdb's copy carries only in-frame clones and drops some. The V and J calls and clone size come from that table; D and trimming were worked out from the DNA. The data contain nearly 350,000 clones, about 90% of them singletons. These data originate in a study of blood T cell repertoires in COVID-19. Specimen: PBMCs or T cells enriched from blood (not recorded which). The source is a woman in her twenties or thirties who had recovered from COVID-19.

In DNA form, the CDR3 reads TGCGCCAGCAGCTTGGCCACAGGGGGGAACACCGGGGAGCTGTTTTTT. Translated: CASSLATGGNTGELFF. The chain links TRBV5-1 to TRBJ2-2, with 8 bases matching TRBD1. This CDR3 has 16 residues. Germline CDR1 reads SGHRS; CDR2 reads YFSETQ. The ends lost 0 bases at V and 1 base at J; junction bases unmatched: 2.